Presented here are 2 T cell receptor beta chains from one specimen sequenced in a study of blood T cell repertoires in COVID-19. Data came from immunoSEQ multiplex PCR; TCRdb stores just in-frame clones and leaves some out. The sample has roughly 160,000 clones, around 85% seen once. Sequencing input: peripheral blood. The receptor set was obtained from a man aged 60-69 years with acute or convalescent COVID-19.

J is TRBJ2-7 and V is TRBV5-1; TRBD1 matches at 7 bases. The CDR3 is made up of 16 amino acids. J lost 2 bases, V lost 1 base, and 9 bases had no gene match. CDR1 and CDR2 (germline): SGHRS, YFSETQ. The CDR3 DNA reads TGCGCCAGCAGCTTGAAAGGGCCGACAGGGACCTACGAGCAGTACTTC. Its protein product is CASSLKGPTGTYEQYF.

J is TRBJ2-1 and V is TRBV15, with 7 positions matching TRBD1. This CDR3 has 14 amino acids. Germline-derived CDR1 and CDR2 are LNHNV and YYDKDF (reference sequence). V gave up 8 bases and J gave up 0 bases; unmatched junction bases: 4. The CDR3 DNA reads TGTGCCACCCACGACAGGGTCTCCTACAATGAGCAGTTCTTC. This translates into CATHDRVSYNEQFF.